This record covers a single T cell receptor (beta chain). Its antigen remains unidentified. These data are taken from a study of T cell responses to AZD1222 COVID-19 vaccine. The protocol was immunoSEQ multiplex PCR, while the TCRdb copy is restricted to in-frame clones and leaves out a portion. The repertoire includes around 150,000 clones, around 85% of them detected once, and about 7.9% sits in the top ten. Study conclusions and caveats: Vaccine-associated CD4 TCRs ranged over spike, dominating at 160-218 and 743-854. White British donors predominated, females outnumbered males, and clonal diversity was possibly underestimated.

The germline V gene encodes CDR1 MNHEY and CDR2 SMNVEV (reference sequence). The length of the CDR3 is 17 residues. V was clipped by 0 bases and J by 4 bases; unmatched bases: 7. Sample: peripheral blood, taken 28 days after the second dose of the MenACWY control vaccine. This receptor was identified in an adult who received the MenACWY meningococcal vaccine as a control. The rearrangement uses TRBV27 and TRBJ1-4; 8 positions agree with TRBD1. CDR3 nucleotides: TGTGCCAGCAGTTTATCGATGACAGGGGCCCTTAATGAAAAACTGTTTTTT. This codes for CASSLSMTGALNEKLFF.